The T cell receptor beta chain under discussion was sequenced for a study of blood T cells in healthy people across ages (dated by TCRdb to about 2015). About the full investigation: In model experiments, template switching captured about one uniquely barcoded TCR beta cDNA molecule for every two T cells. The study measured age-related changes in TCR beta repertoire diversity using deep sequencing normalized with unique cDNA molecular identifiers. Four age groups were formed from the donors: young (average approximately 17 years), middle-aged (approximately 39), aged (about 68) and long-lived (around 82). To avoid experimental bias, donors of different ages were spread randomly across the sequencing lanes. The study analyzed two additional independent replicas of 1 million unique cDNA reads from the same blood draw for two donors, one aged 18 to 30 and one aged 80 or older.

General findings and caveats noted by the study authors: Estimates of total diversity based on one million sequenced T cells were regarded as lower bounds and as underestimates. A strong correlation was found between observed TCR beta diversity and the percentage of naive T cells measured by flow cytometry. Conclusive comparison of naive and antigen-experienced compartments was prevented by the profiling of bulk unsorted PBMCs. Observed TCR beta diversity per million T cells fell roughly linearly with age, and a significant reduction was already apparent by age around 44. Compared with the aged group, the long-lived group had more naive CD4+ T cells, fewer expanded clones and increased TCR diversity, suggesting age selection. Because the CMV infection status of the donors was unknown, age-related changes in expanded clonotypes may potentially have been confounded.

Library preparation was by 5' RACE. The listed sequencing device is Illumina HiSeq 2500. The second PCR ran for about 6 to 11 cycles and used a J-beta primer mix along with a sample-barcoded 5' primer. Each TCR beta cDNA molecule received a unique molecular identifier from a template-switch 5' adaptor carrying 12 random nucleotides. At least 2.5 million CDR3-containing paired-end reads were obtained from each sample. The Mint cDNA synthesis kit, primed by a TRBC-specific oligonucleotide, was used to synthesize first-strand cDNA from all RNA. Following uracil-DNA glycosylase treatment, a first 18-cycle PCR with universal primers M1SS and BC2_uni_R was performed on all cDNA. Per the original workflow: Each sample was normalized by randomly selecting 1 million high-quality reads, each carrying a distinct molecular identifier. Instead of being binned into consensus sequences, reads that shared molecular identifiers were thrown out. MiTCR, run with a Q25 quality threshold and the strictest error-elimination algorithm, handled CDR3 identification, clonotype clustering and error correction. A nonparametric unseen species model with Euler transformation was used to estimate lower-bound total TCR beta diversity. TCRdb reran the public reads through fastp at Q25 and MiXCR, keeping productive beta chains. Rows matching on CDR3 protein sequence are summarized as one entry with the most common DNA and genes. In this record, the V and J calls reflect TCRdb's handling and not the investigators' own analysis. Present in this sample are about 1.4 million distinct CDR3 sequences, around 55% of which were seen just once. The leading ten clones occupy roughly 7% of the sample.

As regards this clonotype: The antigen this receptor binds is unknown. Within one base of it there is no much larger clone, and no base qualities were kept.

The roughly 39 donors, aged 6 to 90 years, were systemically healthy Caucasian individuals from Russia. Each donor gave 8 to 10 milliliters of peripheral blood, collected into EDTA-treated Vacutainer tubes. PBMCs were isolated by Ficoll-Paque density-gradient centrifugation, with at least 6 million obtained per sample. Trizol reagent was used to extract total RNA from PBMCs, with at least 5.5 micrograms per sample. For every donor, an aliquot of PBMCs went through flow cytometry to measure the percentages of naive CD45RAhigh/CD27high T cells. The junction carries 19 bases between V and J, which are trimmed by 1 base and 9 bases respectively. The germline V gene encodes CDR1 SGHDN and CDR2 FVKESK. From the cysteine up to the phenylalanine, the CDR3 has a length of 16 residues. Solely the CDR3 DNA is kept, with 48 bases framed from the first base.

In this chain, TRBV14 is recombined with TRBJ2-1; a tentative D call is TRBD2 (5 bases match). The sequenced sample was blood. The sequence derives from a man aged 18-30 years in good health. The CDR3 protein: CASSQVQAALGGEQFF. Read as DNA, the sequence is TGTGCCAGCAGCCAAGTCCAGGCCGCCCTAGGAGGTGAGCAGTTCTTC.